Listed below are T cell receptor beta chains from one sample, sequenced in a study of beta chain features in type 1 diabetes. Assay used: immunoSEQ multiplex PCR; TCRdb lists only in-frame clones, some missing. The data contain fewer than 900,000 clones, 15% to 20% of them seen just once; the ten biggest clones take up roughly 0.025%. The sequenced sample consisted of naive CD4+ T cells from blood. These receptors all stem from a woman under 30 in good health. CDR3s leave out the opening cysteine and the closing phenylalanine or tryptophan. Each record gives: V gene, CDR3 protein.

TRBV5-4 | ASSLGQGSSYNEQF
TRBV18 | ASSQWGTGELF
TRBV7-8 | ASSLLRDRGAEAF
TRBV5-4 | ASSPRTGFGNTIY
TRBV5-1 | ASSLGDRYPPYEQY
TRBV4-3 | ASSQFTGEETQY
TRBV29-1 | SVESMGGGAAYEQY
TRBV10-3 | AISVTEGSTEAF
TRBV7-7 | ASSQNRPGVFDDEQF
TRBV7-9 | ASSFYVGERGSYT
TRBV11-2 | ASSLDMSAGWIEAF
TRBV5-4 | ASSLSAGAAYNEQF
TRBV4-1 | ASSLWEGSYNEQF
TRBV28 | ASISGSPYNEQF
TRBV9 | ASSVHPLDLNGYT
TRBV7-3 | ASSLNLGTQQF
TRBV7-2 | ASSLDYRGVYGYT
TRBV9 | ASSVVPARGFGELF
TRBV6-1 | ASSELSTSHT
TRBV5-4 | ASTGQNTGELF
TRBV19 | ASSMLGQFTDTQY
TRBV19 | ASSIRDSYEQY
TRBV7-8 | ACSPGMNTEAF
TRBV7-9 | ASSLKTTDYNEQF
TRBV29-1 | SVRREGRADTQY
TRBV7-9 | ASSYLLAFQETQY
TRBV11-2 | ASSLGTGAQGLF
TRBV19 | ASTLGTGMLRTEAF
TRBV11-2 | ASSRDRGEQF
TRBV7-2 | ASSFLGSGADTQY
TRBV4-1 | ASSQVGTDTQY
TRBV29-1 | SVEFPPFGLEQF
TRBV15 | ATSRGSGEETQY
TRBV5-8 | ASNLDRVETQY
TRBV7-2 | ASSLVLAGSDTQY
TRBV20-1 | SARVFEQY
TRBV20-1 | SARPYNEQF
TRBV19 | ASSQGPLYNEQF
TRBV9 | ASSPILAGVHEQY
TRBV6-5 | ASRKGTDYEQY
TRBV28 | ASSPTGERTDTQY
TRBV5-1 | ASSFSLNEQF
TRBV5-1 | ASSPGLAGGYTGELF
TRBV5-1 | ASSFEFSLEQY
TRBV7-9 | ASSLSLAASTDTQY
TRBV5-1 | ASSLASPAYEQY
TRBV27 | ASSSLHRGFDKNIQY
TRBV7-9 | ASSLRQGSYEQY
TRBV19 | ASSIGLLAGSKAYNEQF
TRBV27 | ASSPRDGGYEQY
TRBV29-1 | SVEPPGWGTEAF
TRBV10-2 | ASRLAGQETQY
TRBV4-1 | ASSRETGAIQPQH
TRBV6-5 | ASSYPGVYEQY
TRBV14 | ASSQELGSGSFYNEQF
TRBV4-3 | ASSQESLAGGPQSKNIQY
TRBV28 | ASRTSGTSLHEQF